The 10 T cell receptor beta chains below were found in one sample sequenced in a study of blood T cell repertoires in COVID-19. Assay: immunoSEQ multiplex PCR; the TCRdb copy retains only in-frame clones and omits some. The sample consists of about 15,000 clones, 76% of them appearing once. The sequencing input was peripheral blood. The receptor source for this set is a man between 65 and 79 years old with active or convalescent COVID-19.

CDR3 DNA: TGCGCCAGCAGTTCCTACACCGGGGAGCTGTTTTTT. Translated: CASSSYTGELFF. The gene calls are TRBV10-2 and TRBJ2-2; D gene uncertain. Germline V gene sequence: CDR1 WSHSY, CDR2 SAAADI. This CDR3 comprises 12 residues. V dropped 5 bases and J dropped 3 bases, with 4 bases sitting between them.

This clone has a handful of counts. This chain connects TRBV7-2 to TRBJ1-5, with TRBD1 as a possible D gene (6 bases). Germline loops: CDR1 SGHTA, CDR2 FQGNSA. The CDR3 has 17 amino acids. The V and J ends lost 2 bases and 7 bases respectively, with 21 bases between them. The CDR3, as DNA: TGTGCCAGCAGCTTAAGGGGTACGGGACATTCAGCCCAGCCCCAGCATTTT. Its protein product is CASSLRGTGHSAQPQHF.

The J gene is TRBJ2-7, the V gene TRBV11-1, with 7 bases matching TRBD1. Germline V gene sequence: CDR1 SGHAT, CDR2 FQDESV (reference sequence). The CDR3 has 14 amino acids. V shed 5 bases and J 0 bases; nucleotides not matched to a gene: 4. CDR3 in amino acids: CASSQDRSSYEQYF. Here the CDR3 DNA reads TGTGCCAGCAGCCAGGACAGGTCCTCCTACGAGCAGTACTTC.

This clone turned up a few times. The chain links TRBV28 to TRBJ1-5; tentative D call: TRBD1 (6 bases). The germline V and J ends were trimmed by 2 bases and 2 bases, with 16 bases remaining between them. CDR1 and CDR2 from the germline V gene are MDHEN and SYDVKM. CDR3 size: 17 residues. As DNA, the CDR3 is TGTGCCAGCAGTTTAGGGACATCCCCCGGGGGCAATCAGCCCCAGCATTTT. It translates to CASSLGTSPGGNQPQHF.

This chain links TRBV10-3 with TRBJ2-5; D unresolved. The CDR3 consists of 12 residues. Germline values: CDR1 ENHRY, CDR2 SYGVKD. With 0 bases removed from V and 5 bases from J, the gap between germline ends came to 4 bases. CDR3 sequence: CAISESGETQYF. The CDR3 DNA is TGTGCCATCAGTGAGTCCGGGGAGACCCAGTACTTC.

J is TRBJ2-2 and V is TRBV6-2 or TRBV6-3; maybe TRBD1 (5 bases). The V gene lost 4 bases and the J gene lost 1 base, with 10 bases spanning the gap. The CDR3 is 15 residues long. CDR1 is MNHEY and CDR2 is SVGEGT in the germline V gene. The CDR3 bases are TGTGCCAGCAGTTCGTGGCAGGGGAACACCGGGGAGCTGTTTTTT. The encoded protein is CASSSWQGNTGELFF.

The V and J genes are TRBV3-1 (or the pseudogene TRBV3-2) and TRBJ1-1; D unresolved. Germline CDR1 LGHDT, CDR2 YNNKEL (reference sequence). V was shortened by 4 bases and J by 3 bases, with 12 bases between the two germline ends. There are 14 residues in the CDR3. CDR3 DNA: TGTGCCAGCAGCCGAGGGAGGTGGGACACTGAAGCTTTCTTT. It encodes CASSRGRWDTEAFF.

The CDR3 DNA reads as TGTGCCAGCAGCACCGGAGGAGGGGATGATTCACCCCTCCACTTT. This encodes CASSTGGGDDSPLHF. The gene calls are TRBV11-3 and TRBJ1-6; D may be TRBD1 (5 bases). Germline V CDR1 and CDR2: SGHNT, YENEEA. V was shortened by 5 bases and J by 8 bases, with 16 bases between the two germline ends. This CDR3 is built from 15 residues.

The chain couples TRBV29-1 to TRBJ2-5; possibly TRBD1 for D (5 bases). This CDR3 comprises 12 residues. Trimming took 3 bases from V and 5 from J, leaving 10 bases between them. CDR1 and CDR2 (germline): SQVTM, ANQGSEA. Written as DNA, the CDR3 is TGCAGCGTTGATGGTGGGGCCGAGACCCAGTACTTC. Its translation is CSVDGGAETQYF. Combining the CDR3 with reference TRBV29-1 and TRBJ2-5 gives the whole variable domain SAVISQKPSRDICQRGTSLTIQCQVDSQVTMMFWYRQQPGQSLTLIATANQGSEATYESGFVIDKFPISRPNLTFSTLTVSNMSPEDSSIYLCSVDGGAETQYFGPGTRLLVL.

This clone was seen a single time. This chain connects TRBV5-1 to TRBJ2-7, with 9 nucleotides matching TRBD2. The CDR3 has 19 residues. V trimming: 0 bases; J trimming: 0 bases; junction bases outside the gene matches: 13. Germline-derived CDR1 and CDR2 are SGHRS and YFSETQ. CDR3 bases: TGCGCCAGCAGCTTGGGGTTGCGGCGGGGGGGCCAAAGCTCCTACGAGCAGTACTTC. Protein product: CASSLGLRRGGQSSYEQYF.